This record concerns one T cell receptor beta chain sequence. Its antigen remains unknown. This record comes from a study of T cells after posttransplantation cyclophosphamide. Trimming shortened V by 6 bases and J by 8 bases, and 11 bases separated the two germline ends. The germline V gene encodes CDR1 SGHNT and CDR2 YENEEA. This CDR3 has 12 amino acids. Regarding the study as a whole: Recipient CMV seropositivity and CMV reactivation strongly tracked TRB clonality. Donor-recipient repertoire similarity was low at 1-2 months, rising over year one.

Sequencing used immunoSEQ multiplex PCR; TCRdb keeps in-frame clones, though not all of them. The table includes fewer than 3,000 clones, roughly four fifths detected once. The clonotype originates from a man aged 25 to 40 with a blood cancer, CMV-positive, and with a related stem cell donor. Sequences were obtained from PBMCs. V gene TRBV11-3 combines with J gene TRBJ2-1; no reliable D call. CDR3: CASSRSVYEQFF. The DNA of the CDR3 is TGTGCCAGCAGTCGAAGCGTATATGAGCAGTTCTTC. Full variable domain (outside the CDR3, taken from reference TRBV11-3 and TRBJ2-1): EAGVVQSPRYKIIEKKQPVAFWCNPISGHNTLYWYLQNLGQGPELLIRYENEEAVDDSQLPKDRFSAERLKGVDSTLKIQPAELGDSAVYLCASSRSVYEQFFGPGTRLTVL.